This T cell receptor beta chain emerged from a study of blood T cell repertoires in COVID-19. About the study: Samples came from the United States, Italy and Spain, spanning acute and convalescent COVID-19.

This CDR3 comprises 14 residues. CDR1 and CDR2 from the germline V gene are LGHDT and YNNKEL (reference sequence). Trimming left V 1 base short and J 1 base short, with 7 bases between. TCRdb's copy holds only in-frame clones and misses some; the assay was immunoSEQ multiplex PCR. This table holds about 56,000 clones, roughly 80% found once. Sequenced input: peripheral blood. This chain connects TRBV3-1 (or the pseudogene TRBV3-2) to TRBJ1-2; tentative D call: TRBD1 (6 bases). The clonotype comes from a woman aged 80 or over with acute or convalescent COVID-19. The CDR3 protein is CASSQVDSNYGYTF. In DNA, the CDR3 is TGTGCCAGCAGCCAAGTGGACAGTAACTATGGCTACACCTTC.